Shown below are 28 T cell receptor beta chains from a single sample sequenced in a study of cytomegalovirus exposure and HLA in healthy donors. PCR involved 60 Vbeta and 13 Jbeta primers. This table comes from immunoSEQ multiplex PCR, and its TCRdb copy is limited to in-frame clones, with some not included. In the table there are around 230,000 clones, about 77% of which are singletons. The sample consisted of PBMCs. Receptors originate from a boy aged 5-17 years in good health and CMV-seronegative.

With regard to this clone: Germline is not matched at one junction end, which may reflect a read error. The rearrangement uses TRBV5-1 and TRBJ2-1, with D tentatively TRBD2 (5 bases). Looked up from germline, CDR1 is SGHRS and CDR2 is YFSETQ. The CDR3 has 15 residues. The CDR3 DNA is TGCGTCAGCAGCTTGGTTGGGGAGCACTACAATGAGCAGTTCTTC. Translated: CVSSLVGEHYNEQFF. The complete variable domain, with remaining parts taken from reference TRBV5-1 and TRBJ2-1, reads KAGVTQTPRYLIKTRGQQVTLSCSPISGHRSVSWYQQTPGQGLQFLFEYFSETQRNKGNFPGRFSGRQFSNSRSEMNVSTLELGDSALYLCVSSLVGEHYNEQFFGPGTRLTVL.

This clone has only one observation. The J gene is TRBJ2-5, the V gene TRBV6-5; no clear D. This CDR3 has 12 amino acids. Germline CDR1 MNHEY, CDR2 SVGAGI. The V and J ends lost 0 bases and 7 bases respectively, with 6 bases between them. For the CDR3, the DNA is TGTGCCAGCAGTTACTCCCGCGGGACCCAGTACTTC. Translation gives CASSYSRGTQYF.

This sequence joins TRBV7-2 and TRBJ2-2; D is possibly TRBD1 (5 bases). V was clipped by 1 base and J by 1 base, with 10 bases between them. In germline, CDR1 is SGHTA, CDR2 FQGNSA. There are 16 residues in the CDR3. The CDR3 nucleotides read TGTGCCAGCAGCTTAGTGTGGACACTGAACACCGGGGAGCTGTTTTTT. It translates to CASSLVWTLNTGELFF.

The genes are TRBV28 and TRBJ1-4; a weak D match, TRBD1 (6 bases). Trimming removed 6 bases at V and 0 bases at J, with 14 bases between. CDR3 size: 16 residues. CDR1 is MDHEN and CDR2 is SYDVKM in the germline V gene. CDR3 in DNA: TGTGCCAGCAGGTCACTCGGGGGGCCAACTAATGAAAAACTGTTTTTT. It specifies CASRSLGGPTNEKLFF.

In DNA form, the CDR3 reads TGCGCCAGCAGCTTGGTAGTATCAGGTAGAGAGACCCAGTACTTC. Residues: CASSLVVSGRETQYF. The chain carries TRBV5-1 and TRBJ2-7; D not certain. The J call may be incorrect, as the DNA end agrees better with TRBJ2-5. The germline V gene has CDR1 SGHRS and CDR2 YFSETQ. The CDR3 runs 15 residues.

This chain uses TRBV7-3 with TRBJ2-7; D remains ambiguous. Trimming removed 5 bases from V and 0 bases from J, with 14 bases in between. Looked up from germline, CDR1 is SGHTA and CDR2 is FQGTGA. The CDR3 loop spans 15 amino acids. CDR3 in amino acids: CASSPTPTSSYEQYF. The CDR3 DNA reads TGTGCCAGCAGCCCAACACCCACCAGCTCCTACGAGCAGTACTTC. The full variable domain, rest sourced from reference TRBV7-3 and TRBJ2-7, is GAGVSQTPSNKVTEKGKYVELRCDPISGHTALYWYRQSLGQGPEFLIYFQGTGAADDSGLPNDRFFAVRPEGSVSTLKIQRTERGDSAVYLCASSPTPTSSYEQYFGPGTRLTVT.

The gene calls are TRBV20-1 and TRBJ1-1; D is undetermined. Trimming removed 6 bases at V and 3 bases at J, with 8 bases between. Germline CDR1 DFQATT, CDR2 SNEGSKA (reference sequence). This CDR3 has 11 amino acids. The CDR3 loop reads CSAEGYTEAFF. CDR3 in DNA: TGCAGTGCCGAGGGATACACTGAAGCTTTCTTT.

CDR3 in DNA: TGTGCCAGCACCCTCGGGCAGGGCCGCACCGGGGAGCTGTTTTTT. Encoded protein: CASTLGQGRTGELFF. The rearrangement uses TRBV11-2 and TRBJ2-2; TRBD1 is a possible D gene (5 bases). V lost 7 bases and J 4 bases, leaving 16 bases between the germline ends. The germline CDR1 and CDR2 sequences are SGHAT and FQNNGV. The CDR3 runs to 15 residues. Full variable domain (outside the CDR3, taken from reference TRBV11-2 and TRBJ2-2): EAGVAQSPRYKIIEKRQSVAFWCNPISGHATLYWYQQILGQGPKLLIQFQNNGVVDDSQLPKDRFSAERLKGVDSTLKIQPAKLEDSAVYLCASTLGQGRTGELFFGEGSRLTVL.

CDR3 coding DNA: TGTGCCAGCAGCGACCGACGGGAACAGGGGTTCAGGCTGAACACTGAAGCTTTCTTT. It codes for CASSDRREQGFRLNTEAFF. V usage is TRBV5-8 and J usage is TRBJ1-1; 7 bases match TRBD1. This CDR3 has 19 amino acids. The V segment lost 4 bases and the J segment 0 bases; nucleotides outside the gene matches: 18. CDR1 and CDR2 (germline): SGHTS, YDEGEE.

The chain joins TRBV18 to TRBJ2-3; 7 bases match TRBD2. Germline trimming cut 4 bases from V and 1 base from J; bases unmatched to any gene: 8. The germline V gene has CDR1 KGHSH and CDR2 LQKENI. The CDR3 spans 16 residues. The CDR3 loop reads CASSRTRGGGTDTQYF. The CDR3 nucleotides read TGTGCCAGCTCACGAACTCGCGGGGGTGGCACAGATACGCAGTATTTT. Full variable domain (outside the CDR3, taken from reference TRBV18 and TRBJ2-3): NAGVMQNPRHLVRRRGQEARLRCSPMKGHSHVYWYRQLPEEGLKFMVYLQKENIIDESGMPKERFSAEFPKEGPSILRIQQVVRGDSAAYFCASSRTRGGGTDTQYFGPGTRLTVL.

The chain joins TRBV15 to TRBJ1-6, with 7 positions matching TRBD1. V lost 5 bases to trimming and J lost 7 bases; unmatched junction nucleotides: 8. The CDR3 sequence is 15 residues long. Looked up from germline, CDR1 is LNHNV and CDR2 is YYDKDF (reference sequence). Written as DNA, the CDR3 is TGTGCCACCAGCCCCGTGGACAGGAGCAATTCACCCCTCCACTTT. This translates into CATSPVDRSNSPLHF.

This rearrangement joins TRBV6-5 to TRBJ1-4; D is unclear. Germline lookup yields CDR1 MNHEY and CDR2 SVGAGI. Trimming shortened V by 3 bases and J by 5 bases, and 7 bases separated the two germline ends. The CDR3 spans 13 residues. CDR3 region: CASSYSVNEKLFF. The CDR3 DNA reads TGTGCCAGCAGTTATTCAGTAAATGAAAAACTGTTTTTT.

The gene calls are TRBV11-3 and TRBJ2-7; D not certain. Looked up from germline, CDR1 is SGHNT and CDR2 is YENEEA. The CDR3 consists of 14 residues. Trimming stripped 0 bases from V and 0 bases from J, with 6 bases between. As DNA, the CDR3 is TGTGCCAGCAGCTTAGAGGGCAGCTCCTACGAGCAGTACTTC. This codes for CASSLEGSSYEQYF.

This chain connects TRBV6-5 to TRBJ2-7, with D perhaps matching TRBD1 (6 bases). V gave up 5 bases and J gave up 1 base, with 15 bases separating them. The CDR3 totals 15 residues. Germline assignment: CDR1 MNHEY and CDR2 SVGAGI. DNA for the CDR3: TGTGCCAGCAGTGGGGGCAGCACCCCATCCTACGAGCAGTACTTC. Its protein product is CASSGGSTPSYEQYF.

The rearrangement joins TRBV10-2 to TRBJ1-1, with D possibly being TRBD1 (6 bases). The CDR3 runs to 14 residues. From germline, CDR1 is WSHSY and CDR2 SAAADI. The V end was cut by 3 bases, the J end by 6 bases, with 14 bases between. In DNA form, the CDR3 reads TGCGCCAGCAGTGAAAAGGGGGGGGGCGCTGAAGCTTTCTTT. Its protein product is CASSEKGGGAEAFF.

Here the CDR3 DNA reads TGTGCCAGCAGTTTTATCCCCGGGACAGGAGGGGGCGAGCAGTACTTC. Protein sequence: CASSFIPGTGGGEQYF. The V call is TRBV27, the J call TRBJ2-5, with 8 bases fitting TRBD1. The J call is in doubt because the DNA end fits TRBJ2-7 better. The germline gives CDR1 MNHEY, CDR2 SMNVEV (reference sequence). CDR3 length: 16 residues.

The chain combines TRBV15 with TRBJ2-3; TRBD2 matches at 11 bases. Germline loops: CDR1 LNHNV, CDR2 YYDKDF (reference sequence). The J segment lost 2 bases and the V segment lost 4 bases, leaving 8 bases of the junction unmatched. This CDR3 region has 17 residues. The CDR3 DNA sequence: TGTGCCACCAGCATTCGAAGACTAGCGGGAAACACAGATACGCAGTATTTT. Translated: CATSIRRLAGNTDTQYF.

V and J are TRBV5-1 and TRBJ2-3, with 15 bases lining up with TRBD2. Germline V gene data show CDR1 as SGHRS and CDR2 as YFSETQ. The CDR3 spans 15 residues. The trim removed 4 bases at V and 5 bases at J, leaving 2 bases unmatched. The CDR3, as DNA: TGCGCCAGCAGCCCGGGACTAGCGGGAGGAGATACGCAGTATTTT. This translates into CASSPGLAGGDTQYF.

J is TRBJ2-7 and V is TRBV6-1; D is unresolved. Looked up from germline, CDR1 is MNHNS and CDR2 is SASEGT. The CDR3 sequence is 13 residues long. Trimming took 2 bases from V and 9 from J, leaving 14 bases between them. The CDR3 reads CASSEIGWAPQYF. CDR3 nucleotides: TGTGCCAGCAGTGAAATCGGTTGGGCTCCGCAGTACTTC.

The chain's CDR3 is CASREGYRKATNEKLFF. CDR3 coding DNA: TGTGCCAGCAGGGAAGGATACAGGAAAGCAACTAATGAAAAACTGTTTTTT. J is TRBJ1-4 and V is TRBV7-6; D is perhaps TRBD1 (5 bases). The germline V gene encodes CDR1 SGHVS and CDR2 FNYEAQ. This CDR3 comprises 17 residues. V lost 6 bases and J 0 bases, leaving 17 bases between the germline ends.

The chain couples TRBV30 to TRBJ1-2, with D hard to call. Germline CDR1 and CDR2: GTSNPN and SVGIG (reference sequence). The CDR3 sequence is 14 residues long. The V and J ends lost 0 bases and 8 bases respectively, with 16 bases between them. The CDR3 loop reads CAWSVNSAARGYTF. CDR3 coding DNA: TGTGCCTGGAGTGTAAACTCGGCGGCTCGCGGCTACACCTTC.

The chain links TRBV2 to TRBJ2-2; TRBD2 aligns across 7 bases. V lost 6 bases to trimming and J lost 4 bases; unmatched junction nucleotides: 8. The CDR3 totals 15 residues. Looked up from germline, CDR1 is SNHLY and CDR2 is FYNNEI. In DNA form, the CDR3 reads TGTGCCAGCAGCGAGGAGTGGACTAGCACCGGGGAGCTGTTTTTT. As protein: CASSEEWTSTGELFF.

This clone was counted between two and nine times. V gene TRBV9 combines with J gene TRBJ1-2; 7 bases match TRBD1. Germline lookup yields CDR1 SGDLS and CDR2 YYNGEE. CDR3 length: 14 residues. V trimming: 6 bases; J trimming: 6 bases; junction bases outside the gene matches: 11. The CDR3 DNA reads TGTGCCAGCAACCCGGGACAGAATCGAAATGGCTACACCTTC. It is translated as CASNPGQNRNGYTF. Based on the CDR3 plus reference TRBV9 and TRBJ1-2, the full variable domain is DSGVTQTPKHLITATGQRVTLRCSPRSGDLSVYWYQQSLDQGLQFLIQYYNGEERAKGNILERFSAQQFPDLHSELNLSSLELGDSALYFCASNPGQNRNGYTFGSGTRLTVV.

The gene calls are TRBV7-9 and TRBJ2-5; TRBD2 is a possible D gene (6 bases). V lost 1 base, J lost 2 bases, and 11 bases lay in between. CDR1 is SEHNR, CDR2 FQNEAQ, per germline (reference sequence). The CDR3 covers 15 residues. This chain's CDR3 is CASSLVAGPQETQYF. The CDR3 nucleotides are TGTGCCAGCAGCTTAGTCGCGGGACCACAAGAGACCCAGTACTTC.

The V call is TRBV5-6, the J call TRBJ2-1; TRBD2 might be the D (6 bases). This CDR3 has 15 amino acids. The V gene lost 3 bases and the J gene lost 3 bases, with 13 bases spanning the gap. Germline V gives CDR1 SGHDT, CDR2 YYEEEE. CDR3 DNA sequence: TGTGCCAGCAGCTCTCCCCGGGACTTCTACAATGAGCAGTTCTTC. Its translation is CASSSPRDFYNEQFF.

CDR3 in amino acids: CASSAMGLVLGEQFF. For the CDR3, the DNA is TGTGCCAGCAGTGCTATGGGACTCGTTCTGGGTGAGCAGTTCTTC. The V gene is TRBV7-2, the J gene TRBJ2-1; a weak D match, TRBD2 (6 bases). CDR1 SGHTA and CDR2 FQGNSA come from the germline V gene. The CDR3 length is 15 residues. V was pared by 6 bases and J by 9 bases, with 21 bases between.

The chain joins TRBV2 to TRBJ2-1; 7 nucleotides agree with TRBD1. The V gene end was trimmed by 6 bases and the J gene end by 3 bases; junction bases not matched to a gene: 11. Looked up from germline, CDR1 is SNHLY and CDR2 is FYNNEI. The CDR3 loop spans 16 amino acids. Here the CDR3 DNA reads TGTGCCAGCAGGCCGACCGGGACAGTTGGCTACAATGAGCAGTTCTTC. This sequence encodes CASRPTGTVGYNEQFF.

The chain joins TRBV7-2 to TRBJ2-6; tentatively, D is TRBD2 (6 bases). This CDR3 contains 16 residues. The germline V gene has CDR1 SGHTA and CDR2 FQGNSA. V was clipped by 5 bases and J by 0 bases, with 11 bases between them. CDR3 sequence: CASSRDLSSGANVLTF. The CDR3 region has the DNA TGTGCCAGCAGCCGGGACTTAAGCTCTGGGGCCAACGTCCTGACTTTC.